This T cell receptor beta chain was sequenced during a study of molecular identifiers for immune sequencing clone quantification. Every naive CD8 library was made from between about 17,000 and 1,000,000 sorted cells with 10%, 30% or 50% RNA. Sorting was used to obtain naive CD8 T cells (CD8+CD4-CCR7+CD45RA+). In preparing bulk TCR libraries, previously described methods and listed TCR primers were used. TCRdb reanalysed the PCR reads using MiXCR and keeps one entry per CDR3 protein. In the table there are under 350,000 distinct CDR3 sequences, about a quarter of which are singletons. This clonotype occurred many times. Its antigen is unidentified. Findings and limits, study-wide: Shared barcodes on identical TCR molecules could underestimate the sizes of highly expanded clones.

Sequenced sample: naive CD8+ T cells from blood, with Jurkat cell RNA spiked in. Subset in this sample: FACS-sorted CD8+CD4-CCR7+CD45RA+ naive T cells. This clonotype originated in a human donor in good health. Some libraries in this study had Jurkat cell RNA spiked in.

The CDR3 DNA reads as TGTGCCAGCAGCCAATTCGCCGTCGCCTACGAGCAGTACTTC. It codes for CASSQFAVAYEQYF. The chain carries TRBV4-2 and TRBJ2-7; D unresolved. V lost 2 bases to trimming and J lost 2 bases, with 10 bases between them. CDR3 length: 14 residues. The germline V gene encodes CDR1 LGHNA and CDR2 YNFKEQ.